The 6 T cell receptor beta chains below come from one sample, sequenced in a study of CD8 T cells in ankylosing spondylitis (dated by TCRdb to 2015 to 2018). The library came from 5' RACE. TCRdb shows the sequencer as Illumina HiSeq 2500. TCRdb applied fastp at Q25 and MiXCR to the public reads, then kept only in-frame beta chains. Every entry covers one CDR3 protein and lists the most common genes and DNA from its rows. In this sample the table shows fewer than 150,000 distinct CDR3 sequences, about 7.3% of which occur a single time. The biggest ten clones account for around 12% of the sample. The sample taken for sequencing was blood, either unsorted or a sorted T cell fraction (not recorded which). The receptor source for this set is a female donor with ankylosing spondylitis or in good health (not recorded which).

This clonotype was seen ten or more times. The chain has TRBV5-1 and TRBJ1-4, with D maybe TRBD1 (6 bases). The ends were cut back, 0 bases at V and 5 bases at J, with 14 bases in the middle. The CDR3 runs 16 residues. Germline V lookup: CDR1 SGHRS, CDR2 YFSETQ. CDR3 DNA: TGCGCCAGCAGCTTGGAATCCGGGACAAGGAATGAAAAACTGTTTTTT. This codes for CASSLESGTRNEKLFF.

This clonotype was seen at least ten times. The chain has TRBV6-5 and TRBJ2-7, with D perhaps given as TRBD1 or TRBD2 (5 bases each). This CDR3 region has 13 residues. The germline V gene encodes CDR1 MNHEY and CDR2 SVGAGI. V was shortened by 1 base and J by 6 bases, with 10 bases between the two germline ends. CDR3 region: CASSYFAGAEQYF. The CDR3 region has the DNA TGTGCCAGCAGTTACTTTGCCGGGGCCGAGCAGTACTTC.

In its sample, this clonotype was seen many times. The chain links TRBV6-1 to TRBJ2-3; 10 positions match TRBD2. This CDR3 spans 14 amino acids. Trimming took 5 bases from V and 4 from J; bases not matched to a gene: 3. Per the germline V gene, CDR1 is MNHNS and CDR2 is SASEGT. In nucleotides, the CDR3 is TGTGCCAGCAGTCATAGCGGGGGGCCAGATACGCAGTATTTT. It codes for CASSHSGGPDTQYF.

The sample holds many counts of this clonotype. The rearrangement uses TRBV24-1 and TRBJ2-7; 9 bases line up with TRBD1. CDR1 is KGHDR and CDR2 is SFDVKD in the germline V gene. Germline trimming cut 4 bases from V and 2 bases from J; bases unmatched to any gene: 5. The CDR3 has 15 residues. CDR3 DNA: TGTGCCACCAGTGAAGGCGGGACAGGGACCTACGAGCAGTACTTC. Translated: CATSEGGTGTYEQYF.

This clonotype has a count of ten or more. This chain uses TRBV28 with TRBJ2-2; D might be TRBD1 (6 bases). CDR3 size: 12 residues. Between the trimmed V and J ends, which lost 6 bases and 9 bases, there was a span of 11 bases. The V gene's germline CDR1 is MDHEN and CDR2 SYDVKM. The CDR3 loop is CASRSTGRELFF. The CDR3 DNA reads TGTGCCAGCAGGTCCACAGGGCGGGAGCTGTTTTTT.

This clonotype was seen ten or more times. Written as DNA, the CDR3 is TGCAGCGTTGAGGGACTCGGGGCCTACGAGCAGTACTTC. Translation gives CSVEGLGAYEQYF. The V gene is TRBV29-1, the J gene TRBJ2-7, with TRBD2 as a possible D gene (6 bases). V was shortened by 3 bases and J by 2 bases, with 11 bases between the two germline ends. The length of the CDR3 is 13 residues. Per germline, CDR1 SQVTM and CDR2 ANQGSEA.